A single sample is the source of the 27 T cell receptor beta chains below, sequenced in a study of blood T cell repertoires in COVID-19. Measured with immunoSEQ multiplex PCR; TCRdb has only the in-frame clones, and not every one. The data contain around 200,000 clones, 70% to 90% of them singletons. Sequencing was performed on peripheral blood. These receptors were obtained from a man aged 55 to 70 with acute or convalescent COVID-19.

The rearrangement links TRBV19 to TRBJ1-2, with D possibly TRBD1 on 6 matching bases. From germline, CDR1 is LNHDA and CDR2 SQIVND (reference sequence). The CDR3 contains 15 residues. V lost 6 bases and J 1 base, leaving 15 bases between the germline ends. The CDR3 spells CASSTTGTYNYGYTF. The CDR3 nucleotides read TGTGCCAGTAGCACTACCGGGACATATAACTATGGCTACACCTTC.

The chain recombines TRBV5-1 with TRBJ1-2; TRBD1 aligns across 10 bases. V was clipped by 4 bases and J by 4 bases; unmatched bases: 4. The CDR3 length is 14 residues. Germline V gives CDR1 SGHRS, CDR2 YFSETQ. CDR3: CASSPGQGIYGYTF. Here the CDR3 DNA reads TGCGCCAGCAGCCCGGGACAGGGGATCTATGGCTACACCTTC.

The chain carries TRBV27 and TRBJ2-1, with a possible D match to TRBD2 (6 bases). Germline values: CDR1 MNHEY, CDR2 SMNVEV (reference sequence). The CDR3 is 15 residues long. V lost 5 bases and J lost 7, with 18 bases in between. Here the CDR3 DNA reads TGTGCCAGCAGTCGGGGCTCAGCGGGCGGGAATGAGCAGTTCTTC. Translation gives CASSRGSAGGNEQFF.

The chain has TRBV10-3 and TRBJ1-3; D not certain. This CDR3 comprises 12 residues. CDR1 is ENHRY, CDR2 SYGVKD, per germline. Trimming left V 10 bases short and J 1 base short, with 8 bases between. The CDR3 nucleotides read TGTGCCACGAGAGGATCTGGAAACACCATATATTTT. Residues: CATRGSGNTIYF.

This rearrangement joins TRBV28 to TRBJ2-3, with 8 bases identical to TRBD2. The germline V gene has CDR1 MDHEN and CDR2 SYDVKM. CDR3 length: 14 amino acids. Trimming removed 3 bases from V and 4 bases from J; junction bases left unmatched: 3. CDR3 region: CASSLGLDADTQYF. The CDR3 bases are TGTGCCAGCAGTTTGGGACTAGATGCAGATACGCAGTATTTT.

This chain links TRBV11-3 with TRBJ1-1; no definite D call. CDR3 length: 13 amino acids. Deletions cut 2 bases from V and 5 bases from J, with 9 bases between. Per germline, CDR1 SGHNT and CDR2 YENEEA. The CDR3 region has the DNA TGTGCCAGCAGCTTATTGCGGGAAACTGAAGCTTTCTTT. Translating gives CASSLLRETEAFF.

This clone appeared a few times. The rearrangement joins TRBV28 to TRBJ2-7; D is ambiguous. Germline values: CDR1 MDHEN, CDR2 SYDVKM. The CDR3 has 12 amino acids. V was shortened by 4 bases and J by 2 bases, with 6 bases between the two germline ends. CDR3: CASSSGAYEQYF. The CDR3 nucleotides are TGTGCCAGCAGTTCAGGCGCCTACGAGCAGTACTTC.

The chain is built from TRBV7-9 and TRBJ2-5, with 9 nucleotides matching TRBD2. The CDR3 is 15 residues long. V dropped 2 bases and J dropped 1; count of bases not matched to a gene: 2. CDR1 is SEHNR and CDR2 is FQNEAQ in the germline V gene (reference sequence). In nucleotides, the CDR3 is TGTGCCAGCAGCTTACTAGCGGGGATCCAAGAGACCCAGTACTTC. Translating gives CASSLLAGIQETQYF.

J is TRBJ2-1 and V is TRBV6-2 or TRBV6-3, with 12 nucleotides matching TRBD2. Losses at the gene ends were 5 bases for V and 6 bases for J; bases not matched to a gene: 5. Germline CDR1 is MNHEY and CDR2 is SVGEGT. The CDR3 is made up of 15 amino acids. As DNA, the CDR3 is TGTGCCAGCAGTACTGGACTAGCGGGACGCAATGAGCAGTTCTTC. This sequence encodes CASSTGLAGRNEQFF.

This clone was seen just once. The genes are TRBV5-1 and TRBJ1-1; TRBD1 aligns across 10 bases. CDR1 and CDR2 (germline): SGHRS, YFSETQ. CDR3 length: 16 amino acids. V lost 1 base and J lost 3; bases outside the gene matches: 6. CDR3 protein: CASSLLRTGGDTEAFF. The CDR3 coding sequence is TGCGCCAGCAGCTTGTTGAGGACAGGGGGGGACACTGAAGCTTTCTTT. Full variable domain (outside the CDR3, taken from reference TRBV5-1 and TRBJ1-1): KAGVTQTPRYLIKTRGQQVTLSCSPISGHRSVSWYQQTPGQGLQFLFEYFSETQRNKGNFPGRFSGRQFSNSRSEMNVSTLELGDSALYLCASSLLRTGGDTEAFFGQGTRLTVV.

The V and J genes are TRBV27 and TRBJ2-3; TRBD2 agrees at 11 bases. There are 16 residues in the CDR3. CDR1 and CDR2 (germline): MNHEY, SMNVEV (reference sequence). V shed 7 bases and J 2 bases; nucleotides not matched to a gene: 8. This CDR3 reads CASIRVAGGYTDTQYF. The CDR3 DNA sequence: TGTGCCAGCATCCGGGTAGCGGGAGGGTACACAGATACGCAGTATTTT.

This chain joins TRBV5-6 and TRBJ2-3; 7 nucleotides agree with TRBD2. Germline V gives CDR1 SGHDT, CDR2 YYEEEE. There are 15 residues in the CDR3. V was clipped by 0 bases and J by 2 bases; unmatched bases: 3. Here the CDR3 DNA reads TGTGCCAGCAGCTTGGCGGGAGGCCCCACAGATACGCAGTATTTT. Residues: CASSLAGGPTDTQYF.

This clone was detected once. This chain's CDR3 is CASRSGSSGTYEQYF. The CDR3, as DNA: TGTGCCAGCAGAAGCGGGAGCTCGGGGACCTACGAGCAGTACTTC. J is TRBJ2-7 and V is TRBV6-6; 8 bases fit TRBD2. The CDR3 spans 15 residues. The germline gives CDR1 MNHNY, CDR2 SVGAGI (reference sequence). The V gene end was trimmed by 6 bases and the J gene end by 2 bases; junction bases not matched to a gene: 9.

CDR3 in DNA: TGTGCCAGCAGTTCCGTGGGACAGGAGATCTATGGCTACACCTTC. It encodes CASSSVGQEIYGYTF. The genes are TRBV6-6 and TRBJ1-2, with 8 positions matching TRBD1. The germline V gene encodes CDR1 MNHNY and CDR2 SVGAGI (reference sequence). This CDR3 has 15 amino acids. The V and J ends lost 4 bases and 4 bases, in that order; junction bases with no gene match: 8.

This chain joins TRBV16 and TRBJ2-4; D gene unclear. This CDR3 is 14 amino acids long. Germline values: CDR1 KGHSY, CDR2 FQNENV. Trimming removed 2 bases at V and 0 bases at J, with 5 bases between. The CDR3 DNA follows: TGTGCCAGCAGCCAAAAGCTAGCCAAAAACATTCAGTACTTC. It codes for CASSQKLAKNIQYF.

This clone has only one observation. The rearrangement uses TRBV7-2 and TRBJ1-2; 10 positions match TRBD1. The CDR3 totals 14 residues. Germline CDR1 and CDR2: SGHTA and FQGNSA. J was trimmed by 14 bases and V by 5 bases; bases with no gene match: 14. The CDR3 loop reads CASSPPPGQGFRTF. CDR3 DNA sequence: TGTGCCAGCAGCCCGCCTCCGGGACAGGGGTTTAGGACCTTC.

V gene TRBV3-1 (or the pseudogene TRBV3-2) combines with J gene TRBJ2-7; maybe TRBD2 (7 bases). V was shortened by 1 base and J by 2 bases, with 18 bases between the two germline ends. CDR1 and CDR2 from the germline V gene are LGHDT and YNNKEL (reference sequence). The CDR3 has 17 amino acids. CDR3 nucleotides: TGTGCCAGCAGCCAAGGGGTAGGGGGGGCGCGGACCTACGAGCAGTACTTC. This sequence encodes CASSQGVGGARTYEQYF.

The chain employs TRBV5-1 and TRBJ1-6; TRBD1 aligns across 7 bases. The trim removed 4 bases at V and 7 bases at J, leaving 8 bases unmatched. CDR3 length: 15 residues. Germline V lookup: CDR1 SGHRS, CDR2 YFSETQ. The CDR3 bases are TGCGCCAGCAGCCCGACAGGGAGTAAGAATTCACCCCTCCACTTT. Its protein product is CASSPTGSKNSPLHF.

The chain carries TRBV9 and TRBJ1-1; D is ambiguous. The CDR3 loop spans 13 amino acids. V was cut by 4 bases and J by 3 bases, with 10 bases left in between. Germline CDR1 and CDR2: SGDLS and YYNGEE. DNA for the CDR3: TGTGCCAGCAGCAAGCGTTCCGACACTGAAGCTTTCTTT. Its translation: CASSKRSDTEAFF. Full variable domain (remainder filled in from reference TRBV9 and TRBJ1-1): DSGVTQTPKHLITATGQRVTLRCSPRSGDLSVYWYQQSLDQGLQFLIQYYNGEERAKGNILERFSAQQFPDLHSELNLSSLELGDSALYFCASSKRSDTEAFFGQGTRLTVV.

This chain connects TRBV19 to TRBJ1-1; no reliable D call. The CDR3 runs 14 residues. The germline CDR1 and CDR2 sequences are LNHDA and SQIVND (reference sequence). V shed 3 bases and J shed 4 bases, with 12 bases lying between them. This CDR3 is CASSIFARVTEAFF. DNA for the CDR3: TGTGCCAGTAGTATCTTCGCGCGGGTCACTGAAGCTTTCTTT.

The chain recombines TRBV6-5 with TRBJ2-7, with 9 nucleotides matching TRBD2. Trimming at V came to 5 bases and at J to 2 bases, leaving 7 bases not matched to a gene. CDR3 size: 15 residues. CDR1 is MNHEY and CDR2 is SVGAGI in the germline V gene. The CDR3 coding sequence is TGTGCCAGCAGTCAACAAGCGGGAGGCCCCTACGAGCAGTACTTC. Translated, it gives CASSQQAGGPYEQYF.

This clone showed up just a few times. The rearrangement links TRBV3-1 (or the pseudogene TRBV3-2) to TRBJ1-2; no firm D call. The V end was cut by 1 base, the J end by 2 bases, with 11 bases between. Germline CDR1 LGHDT, CDR2 YNNKEL (reference sequence). The CDR3 runs to 15 residues. The CDR3 loop reads CASSQGRGRNYGYTF. The CDR3 DNA follows: TGTGCCAGCAGCCAAGGCCGTGGGAGGAACTATGGCTACACCTTC.

This chain uses TRBV28 with TRBJ1-4; a weak D match, TRBD1 (6 bases). The CDR3 runs 15 residues. Looked up from germline, CDR1 is MDHEN and CDR2 is SYDVKM. Deletions cut 3 bases from V and 4 bases from J, with 12 bases between. The CDR3 DNA sequence: TGTGCCAGCAGTTTCCCAGGGGCCATTAATGAAAAACTGTTTTTT. Translating gives CASSFPGAINEKLFF.

V and J are TRBV28 and TRBJ2-7; 7 positions match TRBD1. This CDR3 has 14 amino acids. V lost 6 bases, J lost 3 bases, and 8 bases stayed unmatched. The V gene's germline CDR1 is MDHEN and CDR2 SYDVKM. The CDR3: CASRGQISIYEQYF. The CDR3, as DNA: TGTGCCAGCAGGGGACAGATAAGTATCTACGAGCAGTACTTC.

The chain has TRBV5-4 and TRBJ2-5; TRBD2 matches at 8 bases. The CDR3 spans 16 residues. The germline gives CDR1 SGHNT, CDR2 YYREEE (reference sequence). The trim removed 4 bases at V and 3 bases at J, leaving 11 bases unmatched. The CDR3 nucleotides read TGTGCCAGCAGCCCTGGGGTCGGAGCGGGAGAAGAGACCCAGTACTTC. Its protein is CASSPGVGAGEETQYF.

V usage is TRBV27 and J usage is TRBJ1-6, with D maybe TRBD1 (5 bases). This CDR3 contains 17 residues. Germline loops: CDR1 MNHEY, CDR2 SMNVEV (reference sequence). The V end lost 3 bases, the J end lost 4 bases, and 16 bases lay between the germline ends. CDR3 coding DNA: TGTGCCAGCAGTTTCCTCCCTCGACAGACATATAATTCACCCCTCCACTTT. This sequence encodes CASSFLPRQTYNSPLHF.

The V call is TRBV5-1, the J call TRBJ2-2, with a tentative D call TRBD2 (5 bases). Germline CDR1 reads SGHRS; CDR2 reads YFSETQ. This CDR3 has 15 amino acids. Trimming removed 1 base at V and 5 bases at J, with 12 bases between. CDR3 loop: CASSLYPRDTGELFF. CDR3 sequence (DNA): TGCGCCAGCAGCTTGTACCCCCGGGATACCGGGGAGCTGTTTTTT.